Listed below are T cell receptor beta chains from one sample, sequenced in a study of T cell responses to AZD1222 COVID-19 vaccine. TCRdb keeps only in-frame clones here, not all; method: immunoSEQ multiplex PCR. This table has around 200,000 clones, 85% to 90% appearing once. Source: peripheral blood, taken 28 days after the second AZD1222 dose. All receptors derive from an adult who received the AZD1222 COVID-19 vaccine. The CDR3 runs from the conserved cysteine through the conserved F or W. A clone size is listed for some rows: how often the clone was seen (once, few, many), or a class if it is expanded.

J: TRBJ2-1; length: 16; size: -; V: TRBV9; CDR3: CASSAGGGQGGNEQFF
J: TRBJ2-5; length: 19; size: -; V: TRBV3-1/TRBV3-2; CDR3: CASSRYPEGRGRYVETQYF
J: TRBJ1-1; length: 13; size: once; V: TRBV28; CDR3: CASSAGGTTEAFF
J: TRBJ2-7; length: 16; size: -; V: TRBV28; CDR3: CASSPSSAGDSYEQYF
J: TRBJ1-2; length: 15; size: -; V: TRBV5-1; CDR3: CASSLSLGQGVGYTF
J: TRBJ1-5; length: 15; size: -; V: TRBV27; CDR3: CASKRQGNSNQPQHF
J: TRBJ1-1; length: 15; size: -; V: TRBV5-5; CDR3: CASSRDLLEGTEAFF
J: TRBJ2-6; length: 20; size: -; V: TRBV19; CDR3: CASSIQGPTVFTSGANVLTF
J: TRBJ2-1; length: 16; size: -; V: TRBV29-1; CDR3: CSVEDPGLAGGNEQFF
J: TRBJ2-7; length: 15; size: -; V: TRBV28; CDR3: CASSKTGTGGHEQYF
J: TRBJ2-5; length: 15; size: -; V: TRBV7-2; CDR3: CASSSRQGGQETQYF
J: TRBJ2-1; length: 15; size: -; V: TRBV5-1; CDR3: CASSSTGNSYNEQFF
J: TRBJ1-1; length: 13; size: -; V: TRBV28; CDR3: CASRNYRGSEAFF
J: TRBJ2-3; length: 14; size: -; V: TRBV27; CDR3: CASSSWTAHDGQYF
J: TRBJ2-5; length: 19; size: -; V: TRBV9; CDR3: CASSVGQGATSGREGTQYF
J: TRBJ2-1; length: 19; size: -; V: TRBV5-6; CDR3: CASSYLTSGTRGSYNEQFF
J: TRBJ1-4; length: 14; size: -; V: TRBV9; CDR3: CASSAVGDREKLFF
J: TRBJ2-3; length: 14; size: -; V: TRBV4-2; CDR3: CASSQAGLVDTQYF
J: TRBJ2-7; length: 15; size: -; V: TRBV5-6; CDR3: CASSPGGLAGDEQYF
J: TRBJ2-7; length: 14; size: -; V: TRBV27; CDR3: CASSFARGDYEQYF
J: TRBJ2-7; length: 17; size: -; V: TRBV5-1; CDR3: CASSPGQSSVFPYEQYF
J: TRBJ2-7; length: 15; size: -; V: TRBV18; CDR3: CASSPPGIRSYEQYF
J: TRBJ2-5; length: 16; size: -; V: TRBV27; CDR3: CASSFSAGVVLETQYF
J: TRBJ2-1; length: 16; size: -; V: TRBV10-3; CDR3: CAISPTGGVSYNEQFF
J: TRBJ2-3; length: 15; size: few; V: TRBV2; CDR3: CASRGLAGVADTQYF
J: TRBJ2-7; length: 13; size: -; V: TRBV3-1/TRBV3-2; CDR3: CASSPGTIYEQYF
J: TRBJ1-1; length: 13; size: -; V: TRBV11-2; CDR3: CASRERLNTEAFF
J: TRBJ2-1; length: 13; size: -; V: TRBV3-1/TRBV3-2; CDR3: CASSGTSYNEQFF
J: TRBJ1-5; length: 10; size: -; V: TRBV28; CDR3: CAWGDQPQHF
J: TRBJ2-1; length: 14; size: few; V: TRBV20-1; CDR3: CSASGQGAGNEQFF
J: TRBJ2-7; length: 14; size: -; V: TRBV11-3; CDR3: CASSLETETYEQYF
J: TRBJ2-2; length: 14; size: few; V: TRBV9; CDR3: CASSVSGDTGELFF
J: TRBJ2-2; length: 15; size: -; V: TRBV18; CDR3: CASSPMQGRAGELFF
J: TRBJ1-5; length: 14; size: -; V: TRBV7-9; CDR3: CASSPTDRGQPQHF
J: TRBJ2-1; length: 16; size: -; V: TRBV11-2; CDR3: CASSTGGRQGLGEQFF
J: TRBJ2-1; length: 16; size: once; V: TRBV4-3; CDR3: CASSQVGSRSYNEQFF
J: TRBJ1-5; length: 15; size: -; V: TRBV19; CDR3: CASSPPTGGHQPQHF
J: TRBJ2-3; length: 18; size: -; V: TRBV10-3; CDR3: CAISAPRRAGGDTDTQYF
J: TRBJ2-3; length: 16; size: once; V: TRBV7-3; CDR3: CASGLAAGGGTDTQYF
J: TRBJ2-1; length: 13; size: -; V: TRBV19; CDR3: CASSIGPHNEQFF
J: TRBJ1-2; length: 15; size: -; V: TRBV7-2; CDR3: CASRLTPGPAGGYTF
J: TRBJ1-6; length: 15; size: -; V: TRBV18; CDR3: CASSPNDGNNSPLHF
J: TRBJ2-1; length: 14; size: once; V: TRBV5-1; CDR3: CASRGTPSYNEQFF
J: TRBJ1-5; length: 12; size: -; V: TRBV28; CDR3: CASSLLDQPQHF
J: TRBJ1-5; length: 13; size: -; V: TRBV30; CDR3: CAWSVGDRQPQHF
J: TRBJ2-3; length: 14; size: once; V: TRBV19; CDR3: CASSIDHGTDTQYF
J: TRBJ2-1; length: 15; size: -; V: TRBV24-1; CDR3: CATSLQGAQDNEQFF
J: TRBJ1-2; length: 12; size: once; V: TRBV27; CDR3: CASSPDRIGYTF
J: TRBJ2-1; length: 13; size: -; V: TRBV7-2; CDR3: CASSLGPYNEQFF
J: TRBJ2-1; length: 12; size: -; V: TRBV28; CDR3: CASTQSGRELFF
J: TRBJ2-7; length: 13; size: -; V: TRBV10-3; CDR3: CAISGQGRYEQYF
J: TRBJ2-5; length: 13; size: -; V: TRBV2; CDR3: CASSSGDGETQYF
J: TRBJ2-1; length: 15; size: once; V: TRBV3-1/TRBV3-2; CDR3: CASSQGFNSYNEQFF
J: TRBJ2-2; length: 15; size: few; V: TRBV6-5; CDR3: CASSLWQGVAGELFF